Listed here are 12 T cell receptor beta chains from one sample, sequenced in a study of control samples from healthy donors and cancer patients. The table came from immunoSEQ multiplex PCR; TCRdb's copy has only in-frame clones and leaves some out. The repertoire has 150,000 to 200,000 clones, around 91% of them found once; the top ten carry 1.4%. The material sequenced was blood. The source is a woman aged 50 to 65 in good health.

The chain links TRBV24-1 to TRBJ1-5; 7 bases map to TRBD1. Germline-derived CDR1 and CDR2 are KGHDR and SFDVKD. This CDR3 spans 15 amino acids. The trim removed 3 bases at V and 2 bases at J, leaving 3 bases unmatched. The CDR3, as DNA: TGTGCCACCAGTGATCCCGGACAGGGCAATCAGCCCCAGCATTTT. Encoded protein: CATSDPGQGNQPQHF.

For the CDR3, the DNA is TGTGCCAGCAGTGGTCAGCTTAACACTGAAGCTTTCTTT. This sequence encodes CASSGQLNTEAFF. The chain recombines TRBV27 with TRBJ1-1; D is undetermined. The CDR3 covers 13 residues. The germline V gene encodes CDR1 MNHEY and CDR2 SMNVEV (reference sequence). V lost 5 bases and J lost 2, with 9 bases in between.

This clone was counted between two and nine times. The chain links TRBV13 to TRBJ1-3, with D maybe TRBD1 (6 bases). The CDR3 is made up of 14 amino acids. From germline, CDR1 is PRHDT and CDR2 FYEKMQ (reference sequence). Between the trimmed V and J ends, which lost 3 bases and 8 bases, there was a span of 14 bases. The CDR3 loop reads CASSFPGAADTIYF. In DNA form, the CDR3 reads TGTGCCAGCAGCTTTCCAGGGGCCGCGGACACCATATATTTT.

V gene TRBV7-3 combines with J gene TRBJ1-5, with TRBD1 as a possible D gene (6 bases). The CDR3 spans 14 residues. The V end lost 0 bases, the J end lost 4 bases, and 7 bases lay between the germline ends. CDR1 and CDR2 (germline): SGHTA, FQGTGA. CDR3 coding DNA: TGTGCCAGCAGCTTAACAACAGGGAATCAGCCCCAGCATTTT. It codes for CASSLTTGNQPQHF.

This chain joins TRBV15 and TRBJ2-3; D is perhaps TRBD1 or TRBD2 (5 bases each). Germline loops: CDR1 LNHNV, CDR2 YYDKDF (reference sequence). V was cut by 3 bases and J by 4 bases, with 14 bases left in between. This CDR3 spans 15 amino acids. The CDR3 sequence is CATSREVRGADTQYF. Written as DNA, the CDR3 is TGTGCCACCAGCAGGGAAGTGAGGGGCGCAGATACGCAGTATTTT.

The DNA of the CDR3 is TGTGCCAGCAGTAGCGGGGGGCACCAAGAGACCCAGTACTTC. Its protein product is CASSSGGHQETQYF. V gene TRBV28 combines with J gene TRBJ2-5; 9 bases align to TRBD2. This CDR3 comprises 14 residues. Germline loops: CDR1 MDHEN, CDR2 SYDVKM. The V gene end was trimmed by 5 bases and the J gene end by 0 bases; junction bases not matched to a gene: 1.

The chain recombines TRBV28 with TRBJ1-2, with 12 bases matching TRBD1. The V and J ends lost 6 bases and 8 bases, in that order; junction bases with no gene match: 10. Germline V gene sequence: CDR1 MDHEN, CDR2 SYDVKM. CDR3 length equals 15 residues. The CDR3: CASSTRGQGAGGYTF. In nucleotides, the CDR3 is TGTGCCAGCAGCACACGGGGACAGGGGGCGGGAGGCTACACCTTC.

The chain links TRBV12-3 or TRBV12-4 to TRBJ1-5; unclear D gene. The ends were cut back, 1 base at V and 8 bases at J, with 3 bases in the middle. This CDR3 spans 11 amino acids. The DNA of the CDR3 is TGTGCCAGCAGTTTAGAGGAGCCCCAGCATTTT. Translation gives CASSLEEPQHF.

The V and J genes are TRBV2 and TRBJ2-7; no reliable D call. Germline loops: CDR1 SNHLY, CDR2 FYNNEI. The CDR3 is 12 amino acids. Trimming removed 7 bases from V and 3 bases from J, with 10 bases in between. CDR3 loop: CASTPDHYEQYF. The CDR3 nucleotides read TGTGCCAGCACTCCTGACCACTACGAGCAGTACTTC.

The chain combines TRBV5-1 with TRBJ2-4, with D possibly being TRBD1 (5 bases). The ends were cut back, 4 bases at V and 0 bases at J, with 11 bases in the middle. The CDR3 contains 15 residues. Germline V gene sequence: CDR1 SGHRS, CDR2 YFSETQ. CDR3 DNA: TGCGCCAGCAGCAGGGGTCCGCTAGCCAAAAACATTCAGTACTTC. Translated, it gives CASSRGPLAKNIQYF.

The chain carries TRBV6-5 and TRBJ1-2, with 9 bases fitting TRBD1. The germline V gene has CDR1 MNHEY and CDR2 SVGAGI. Unmatched junction bases numbered 7, after V lost 5 bases and J lost 3 bases. This CDR3 is built from 15 residues. CDR3 coding DNA: TGTGCCAGCAGTAGACGACAGGGGGGAGACTATGGCTACACCTTC. Residues: CASSRRQGGDYGYTF.

The CDR3 here is CASSLGTPPRQFF. CDR3 coding DNA: TGTGCCAGCAGCTTAGGAACTCCCCCCCGCCAGTTCTTC. The genes are TRBV7-2 and TRBJ2-1; D is undetermined. V was cut by 1 base and J by 13 bases, with 14 bases left in between. CDR3 length: 13 amino acids. Germline V gives CDR1 SGHTA, CDR2 FQGNSA.